A single sample gave rise to the 4 T cell receptor beta chains below, sequenced in a study of cytomegalovirus exposure and HLA in healthy donors. Use of 60 Vbeta and 13 Jbeta primers characterized the PCR. Data came from immunoSEQ multiplex PCR; TCRdb stores just in-frame clones and leaves some out. The sample consists of 95,000 to 150,000 clones, 81% of them appearing once. The sample comprised PBMCs. These receptors all come from a woman in her thirties or forties in good health and CMV-seronegative.

The chain carries TRBV19 and TRBJ2-6; D gene ambiguous. This CDR3 is built from 15 residues. Germline CDR1 and CDR2: LNHDA and SQIVND (reference sequence). Trimming pared 1 base from V and 2 bases from J, leaving 6 bases between. CDR3 DNA sequence: TGTGCCAGTAGTATAGCCTCAGCTGGGGCCAACGTCCTGACTTTC. Translating gives CASSIASAGANVLTF.

This chain links TRBV7-2 with TRBJ2-7; 12 bases match TRBD2. Germline V gives CDR1 SGHTA, CDR2 FQGNSA. The CDR3 is 16 residues long. V gave up 1 base and J gave up 6 bases; unmatched junction bases: 7. The CDR3 reads CASSLVSSGGGIEQYF. CDR3 sequence (DNA): TGTGCCAGCAGCTTAGTGTCTAGCGGGGGGGGGATCGAGCAGTACTTC.

The chain links TRBV4-2 to TRBJ2-5; 8 bases line up with TRBD2. The CDR3 length is 16 residues. Germline V gene lookup returns CDR1 LGHNA and CDR2 YNFKEQ. Trimming took 0 bases from V and 0 from J; bases not matched to a gene: 3. DNA for the CDR3: TGTGCCAGCAGCCAAGAAGCTAGCGGGTACCAAGAGACCCAGTACTTC. Its protein product is CASSQEASGYQETQYF.

Only one count was recorded for this clone. The chain employs TRBV19 and TRBJ2-2; no definite D call. V was clipped by 7 bases and J by 3 bases, with 15 bases between them. Germline V gene sequence: CDR1 LNHDA, CDR2 SQIVND (reference sequence). This CDR3 is built from 15 residues. The DNA for the CDR3 is TGTGCCAGTAAGCCCCCCGATATTGACACCGGGGAGCTGTTTTTT. Encoded protein: CASKPPDIDTGELFF.